The source of this T cell receptor beta chain is a study of cytomegalovirus exposure and HLA in healthy donors. Study information: The 120 or so validation repertoires used a platform that matched the one used for the 600 to 750 first-cohort repertoires, as a later analysis reported.

Study conclusions and caveats: A classifier reportedly called cytomegalovirus status with high sensitivity and specificity. In the 120 validation repertoires, a later analysis found that first-cohort TCR clusters tended to co-occur.

With regard to this clone: What it binds is not known.

Clones were sequenced by immunoSEQ multiplex PCR, and TCRdb holds only the in-frame ones, with some missing. The table has about 110,000 clones, about 88% seen once; the top ten hold 1.8%. The CDR3 is 14 amino acids. Per the germline V gene, CDR1 is SGDLS and CDR2 is YYNGEE. Trimming cost V 0 bases and J 2 bases, with 5 bases left between them. The chain couples TRBV9 to TRBJ1-4, with D uncertain. The sequenced sample was PBMCs. The receptor comes from a woman under 30 in good health and CMV-seropositive. CDR3 in amino acids: CASSVGRTNEKLFF. As DNA, the CDR3 is TGTGCCAGCAGCGTAGGCAGGACTAATGAAAAACTGTTTTTT.